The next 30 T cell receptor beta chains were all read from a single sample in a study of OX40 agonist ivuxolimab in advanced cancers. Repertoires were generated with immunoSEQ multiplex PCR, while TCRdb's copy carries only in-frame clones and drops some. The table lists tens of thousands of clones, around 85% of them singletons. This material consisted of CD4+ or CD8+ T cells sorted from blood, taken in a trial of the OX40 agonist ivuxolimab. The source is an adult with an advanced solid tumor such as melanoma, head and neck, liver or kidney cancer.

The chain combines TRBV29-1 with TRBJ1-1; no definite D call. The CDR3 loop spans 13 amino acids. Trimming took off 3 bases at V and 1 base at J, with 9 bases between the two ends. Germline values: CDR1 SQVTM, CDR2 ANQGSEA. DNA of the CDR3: TGCAGCGTTGAGGGCGACAAGAACACTGAAGCTTTCTTT. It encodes CSVEGDKNTEAFF.

DNA for the CDR3: TGTGCCAGCAGTTTGGACCTACGCGTCGTTACGCAGTATTTT. This encodes CASSLDLRVVTQYF. The V and J genes are TRBV28 and TRBJ2-3; no firm D call. Germline V gene lookup returns CDR1 MDHEN and CDR2 SYDVKM. V was shortened by 3 bases and J by 8 bases, with 15 bases between the two germline ends. The CDR3 is 14 residues long.

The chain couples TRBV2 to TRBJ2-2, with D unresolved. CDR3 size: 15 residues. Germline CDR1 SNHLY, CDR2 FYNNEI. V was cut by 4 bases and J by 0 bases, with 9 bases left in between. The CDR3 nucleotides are TGTGCCAGCAGTGTGAGGCAGACGAACACCGGGGAGCTGTTTTTT. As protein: CASSVRQTNTGELFF.

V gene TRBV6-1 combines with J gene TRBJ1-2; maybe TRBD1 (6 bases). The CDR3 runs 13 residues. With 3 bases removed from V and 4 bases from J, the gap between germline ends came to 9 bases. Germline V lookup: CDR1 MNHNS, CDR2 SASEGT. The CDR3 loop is CASSDQGTYGYTF. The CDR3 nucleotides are TGTGCCAGCAGTGATCAGGGGACCTATGGCTACACCTTC.

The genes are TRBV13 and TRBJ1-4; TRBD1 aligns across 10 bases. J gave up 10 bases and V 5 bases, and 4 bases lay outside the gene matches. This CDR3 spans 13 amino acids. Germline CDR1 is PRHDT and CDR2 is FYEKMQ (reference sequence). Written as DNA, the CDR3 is TGTGCCAGCAGCCGCGGACAGGGGGGAAAACTGTTTTTT. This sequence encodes CASSRGQGGKLFF.

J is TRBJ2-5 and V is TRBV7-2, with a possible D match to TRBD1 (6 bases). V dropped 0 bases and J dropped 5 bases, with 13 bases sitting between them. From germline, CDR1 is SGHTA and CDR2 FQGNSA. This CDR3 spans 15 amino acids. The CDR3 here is CASSLAADSVETQYF. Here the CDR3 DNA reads TGTGCCAGCAGCTTAGCCGCGGACAGTGTGGAGACCCAGTACTTC.

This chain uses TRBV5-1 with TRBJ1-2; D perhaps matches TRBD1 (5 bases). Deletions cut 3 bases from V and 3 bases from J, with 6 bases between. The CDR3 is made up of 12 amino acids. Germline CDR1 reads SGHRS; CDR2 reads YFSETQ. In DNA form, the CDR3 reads TGCGCCAGCAGCTGGGGGGACTATGGCTACACCTTC. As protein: CASSWGDYGYTF.

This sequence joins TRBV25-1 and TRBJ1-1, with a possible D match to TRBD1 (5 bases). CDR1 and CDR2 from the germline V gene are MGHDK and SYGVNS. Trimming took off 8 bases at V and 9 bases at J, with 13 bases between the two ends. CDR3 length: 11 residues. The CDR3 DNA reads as TGTGCCAGCCACTCGCTGGGGCAAGCTTTCTTT. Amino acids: CASHSLGQAFF. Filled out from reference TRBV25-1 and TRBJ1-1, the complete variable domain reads EADIYQTPRYLVIGTGKKITLECSQTMGHDKMYWYQQDPGMELHLIHYSYGVNSTEKGDLSSESTVSRIRTEHFPLTLESARPSHTSQYLCASHSLGQAFFGQGTRLTVV.

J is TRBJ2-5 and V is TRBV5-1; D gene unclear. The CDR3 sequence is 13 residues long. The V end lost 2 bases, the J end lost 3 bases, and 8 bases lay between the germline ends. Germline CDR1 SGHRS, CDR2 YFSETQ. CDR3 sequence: CASSFAPEETQYF. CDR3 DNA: TGCGCCAGCAGCTTCGCGCCCGAAGAGACCCAGTACTTC.

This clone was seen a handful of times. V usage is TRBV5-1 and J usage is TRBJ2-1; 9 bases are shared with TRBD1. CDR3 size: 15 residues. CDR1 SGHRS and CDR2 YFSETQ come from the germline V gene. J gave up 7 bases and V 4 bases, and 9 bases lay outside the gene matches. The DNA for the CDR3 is TGCGCCAGCAGCCCTCGTGGGACAGGGAAGAATGAGCAGTTCTTC. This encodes CASSPRGTGKNEQFF.

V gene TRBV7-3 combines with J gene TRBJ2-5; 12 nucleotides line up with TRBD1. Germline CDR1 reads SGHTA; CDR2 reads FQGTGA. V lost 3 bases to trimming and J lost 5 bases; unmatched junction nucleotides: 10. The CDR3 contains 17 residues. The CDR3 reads CASSFGGGTGGEETQYF. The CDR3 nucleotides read TGTGCCAGCAGCTTCGGGGGAGGGACAGGGGGCGAGGAGACCCAGTACTTC.

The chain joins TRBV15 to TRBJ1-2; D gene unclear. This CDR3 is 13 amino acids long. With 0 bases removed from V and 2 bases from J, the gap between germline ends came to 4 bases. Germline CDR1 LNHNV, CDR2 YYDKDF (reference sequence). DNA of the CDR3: TGTGCCACCAGCAGAGAAGGGAACTATGGCTACACCTTC. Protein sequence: CATSREGNYGYTF.

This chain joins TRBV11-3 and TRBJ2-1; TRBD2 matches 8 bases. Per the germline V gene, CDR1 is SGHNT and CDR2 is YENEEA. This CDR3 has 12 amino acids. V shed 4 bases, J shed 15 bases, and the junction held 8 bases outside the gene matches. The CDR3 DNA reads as TGTGCCAGCAGCTCTGGGCGGGGGGCCCTGTTCTTC. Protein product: CASSSGRGALFF. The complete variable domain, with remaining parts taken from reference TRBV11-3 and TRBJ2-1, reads EAGVVQSPRYKIIEKKQPVAFWCNPISGHNTLYWYLQNLGQGPELLIRYENEEAVDDSQLPKDRFSAERLKGVDSTLKIQPAELGDSAVYLCASSSGRGALFFGPGTRLTVL.

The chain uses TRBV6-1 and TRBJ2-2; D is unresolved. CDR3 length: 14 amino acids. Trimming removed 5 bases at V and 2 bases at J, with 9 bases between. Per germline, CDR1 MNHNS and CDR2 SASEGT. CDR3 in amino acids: CASSRSDNTGELFF. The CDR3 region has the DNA TGTGCCAGCAGTAGATCCGATAACACCGGGGAGCTGTTTTTT.

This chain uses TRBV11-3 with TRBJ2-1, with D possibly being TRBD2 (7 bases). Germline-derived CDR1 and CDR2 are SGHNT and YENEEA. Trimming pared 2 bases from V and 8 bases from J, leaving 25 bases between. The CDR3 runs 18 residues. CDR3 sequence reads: CASSLSRPGGAVIDEQFF. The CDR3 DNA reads TGTGCCAGCAGCTTAAGCCGGCCGGGGGGCGCGGTCATAGATGAGCAGTTCTTC.

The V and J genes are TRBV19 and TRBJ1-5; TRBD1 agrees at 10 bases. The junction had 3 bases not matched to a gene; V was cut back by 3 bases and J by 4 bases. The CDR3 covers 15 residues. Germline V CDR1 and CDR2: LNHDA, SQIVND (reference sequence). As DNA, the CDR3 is TGTGCCAGTAGTATCCGACAGGGGGCTAATCAGCCCCAGCATTTT. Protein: CASSIRQGANQPQHF.

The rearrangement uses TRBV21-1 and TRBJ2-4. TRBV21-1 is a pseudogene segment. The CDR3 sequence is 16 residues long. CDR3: CASSKGGELAKNIQYF. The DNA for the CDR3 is TGTGCCAGCAGCAAAGGAGGGGAACTAGCCAAAAACATTCAGTACTTC.

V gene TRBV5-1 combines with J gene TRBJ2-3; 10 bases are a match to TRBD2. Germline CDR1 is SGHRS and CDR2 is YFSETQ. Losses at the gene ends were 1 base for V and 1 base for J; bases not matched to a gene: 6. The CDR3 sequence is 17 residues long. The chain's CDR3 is CASSLPSLAGGTDTQYF. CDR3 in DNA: TGCGCCAGCAGCTTGCCAAGCCTAGCGGGGGGCACAGATACGCAGTATTTT.

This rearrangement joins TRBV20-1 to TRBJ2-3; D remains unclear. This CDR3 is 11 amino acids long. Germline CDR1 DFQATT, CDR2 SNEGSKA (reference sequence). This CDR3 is CSAHSAQAQYF. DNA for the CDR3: TGCAGCGCTCATTCAGCGCAGGCGCAGTATTTT.

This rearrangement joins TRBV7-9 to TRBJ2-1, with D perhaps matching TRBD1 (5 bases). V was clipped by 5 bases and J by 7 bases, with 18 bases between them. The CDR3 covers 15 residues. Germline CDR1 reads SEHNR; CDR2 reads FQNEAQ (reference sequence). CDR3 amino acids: CASSGAAGNENEQFF. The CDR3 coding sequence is TGTGCCAGCAGCGGGGCAGCAGGGAACGAAAATGAGCAGTTCTTC.

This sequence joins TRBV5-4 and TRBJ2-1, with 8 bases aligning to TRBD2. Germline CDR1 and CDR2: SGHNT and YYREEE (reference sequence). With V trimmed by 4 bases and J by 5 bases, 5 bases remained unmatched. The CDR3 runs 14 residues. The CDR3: CASSLTSGHNEQFF. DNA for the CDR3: TGTGCCAGCAGCCTAACTAGCGGCCACAATGAGCAGTTCTTC.

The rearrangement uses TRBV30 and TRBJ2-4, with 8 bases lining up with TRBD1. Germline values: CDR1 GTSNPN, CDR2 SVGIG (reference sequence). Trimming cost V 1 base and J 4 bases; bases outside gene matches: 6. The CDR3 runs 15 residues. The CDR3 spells CAWSAPRTGKNIQYF. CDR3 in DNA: TGTGCCTGGAGTGCTCCCCGGACAGGGAAAAACATTCAGTACTTC.

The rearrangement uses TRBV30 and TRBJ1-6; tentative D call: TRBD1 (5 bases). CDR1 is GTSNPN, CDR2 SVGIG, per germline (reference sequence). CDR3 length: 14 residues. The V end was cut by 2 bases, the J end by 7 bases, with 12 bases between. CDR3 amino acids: CAWSPRGGNSPLHF. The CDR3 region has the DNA TGTGCCTGGAGTCCCCGCGGGGGAAATTCACCCCTCCACTTT.

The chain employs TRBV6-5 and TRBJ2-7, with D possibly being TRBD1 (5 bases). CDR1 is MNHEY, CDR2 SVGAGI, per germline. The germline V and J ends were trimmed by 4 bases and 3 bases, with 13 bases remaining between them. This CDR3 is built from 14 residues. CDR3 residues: CASSSSGQYYEQYF. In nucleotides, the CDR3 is TGTGCCAGCAGTTCCTCAGGGCAATACTACGAGCAGTACTTC.

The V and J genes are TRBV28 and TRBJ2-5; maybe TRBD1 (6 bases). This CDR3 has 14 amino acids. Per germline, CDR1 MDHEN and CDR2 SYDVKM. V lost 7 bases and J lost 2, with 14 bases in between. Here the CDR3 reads CASNERGGQETQYF. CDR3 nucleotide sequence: TGTGCCAGCAACGAAAGAGGGGGTCAAGAGACCCAGTACTTC.

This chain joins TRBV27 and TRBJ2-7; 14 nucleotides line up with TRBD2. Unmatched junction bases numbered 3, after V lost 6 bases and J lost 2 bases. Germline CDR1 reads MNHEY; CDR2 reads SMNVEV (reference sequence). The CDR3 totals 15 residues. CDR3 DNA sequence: TGTGCCAGCAGCCGACTAGCGGGGGGGACCTACGAGCAGTACGTC. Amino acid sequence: CASSRLAGGTYEQYV.

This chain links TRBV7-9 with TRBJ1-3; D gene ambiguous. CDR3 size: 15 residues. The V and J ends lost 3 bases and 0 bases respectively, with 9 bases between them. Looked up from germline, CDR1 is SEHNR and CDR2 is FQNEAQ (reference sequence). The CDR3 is CASSLGSGSGNTIYF. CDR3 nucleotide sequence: TGTGCCAGCAGCTTGGGGAGCGGCTCTGGAAACACCATATATTTT.

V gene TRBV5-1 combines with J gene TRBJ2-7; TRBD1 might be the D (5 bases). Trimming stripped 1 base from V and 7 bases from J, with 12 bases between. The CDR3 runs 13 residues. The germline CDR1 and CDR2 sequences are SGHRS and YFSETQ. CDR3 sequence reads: CASSLPPKGEQYF. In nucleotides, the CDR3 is TGCGCCAGCAGCTTGCCACCGAAGGGGGAGCAGTACTTC.

The CDR3 DNA reads as TGTGCCAGCAGTTTAACCGGGCGGGGTCCCTCCTACGAGCAGTACGTC. This codes for CASSLTGRGPSYEQYV. The J gene is TRBJ2-7, the V gene TRBV28; a possible D gene is TRBD2 (6 bases). CDR3 size: 16 residues. V was pared by 2 bases and J by 0 bases, with 14 bases between. The germline V gene encodes CDR1 MDHEN and CDR2 SYDVKM.

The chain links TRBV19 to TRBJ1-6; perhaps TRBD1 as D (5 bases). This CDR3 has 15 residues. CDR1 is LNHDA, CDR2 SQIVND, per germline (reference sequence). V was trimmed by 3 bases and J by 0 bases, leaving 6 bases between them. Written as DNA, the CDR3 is TGTGCCAGTAGTATGGGGCCCTCCTATAATTCACCCCTCCACTTT. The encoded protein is CASSMGPSYNSPLHF.